This paragraph reports one T cell receptor (beta chain). These data come from a study of blood T cell repertoires in COVID-19. The CDR3 spans 17 residues. The V and J ends lost 2 bases and 4 bases, in that order; junction bases with no gene match: 6. The germline V gene encodes CDR1 LNHDA and CDR2 SQIVND (reference sequence). Per the original data handling: Amplification with reference gene primers provided the estimates of nucleated cell counts. Profiled with immunoSEQ multiplex PCR; TCRdb holds only in-frame clones, not every one. From that table come the V and J calls and clone size; the DNA was used to work out D and trimming. The sample has about 210,000 clones; about 90% are singletons.

The receptor was derived from a man aged 25-40 years with acute or convalescent COVID-19. Specimen: peripheral blood. The chain employs TRBV19 and TRBJ2-7; TRBD2 matches 15 bases. CDR3 nucleotide sequence: TGTGCCAGTAGTATAAGGACTAGCGGGAGGGCCGGATACGAGCAGTACTTC. Its translation is CASSIRTSGRAGYEQYF.